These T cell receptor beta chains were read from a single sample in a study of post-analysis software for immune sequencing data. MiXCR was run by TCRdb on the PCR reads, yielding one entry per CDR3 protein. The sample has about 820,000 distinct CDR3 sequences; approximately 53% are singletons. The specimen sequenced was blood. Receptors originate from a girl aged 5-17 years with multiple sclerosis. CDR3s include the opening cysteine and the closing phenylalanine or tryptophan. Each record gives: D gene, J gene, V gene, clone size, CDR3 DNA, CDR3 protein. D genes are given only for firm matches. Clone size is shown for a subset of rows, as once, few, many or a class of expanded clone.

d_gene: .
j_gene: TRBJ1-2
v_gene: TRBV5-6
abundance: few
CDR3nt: TGTGCCAGCAGCTTGGATACCCGGGATACTCGAGGCTACACCTTC
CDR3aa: CASSLDTRDTRGYTF

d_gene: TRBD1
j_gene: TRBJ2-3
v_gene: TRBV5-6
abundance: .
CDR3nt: TGTGCCAGCAGCCTTTCGGGACAGGGTGGTGGAGATACGCAGTATTTT
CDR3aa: CASSLSGQGGGDTQYF

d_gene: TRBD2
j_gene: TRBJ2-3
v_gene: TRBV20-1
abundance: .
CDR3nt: TGCAGTGCGCCAACTAGCGGGAGAAGTAGCACAGATACGCAGTATTTT
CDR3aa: CSAPTSGRSSTDTQYF

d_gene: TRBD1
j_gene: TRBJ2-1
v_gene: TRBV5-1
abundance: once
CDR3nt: TGCGCCAGCACTATAGACAGGGGTGCTCAGTTCTTC
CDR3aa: CASTIDRGAQFF

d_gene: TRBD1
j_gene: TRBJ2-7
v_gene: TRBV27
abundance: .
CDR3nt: TGTGCCAGCAGTTTCTTCGGGACAGCCTACGAGCAGTACTTC
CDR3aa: CASSFFGTAYEQYF

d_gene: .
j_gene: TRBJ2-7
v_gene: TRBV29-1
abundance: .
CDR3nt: TGCAGCGCCCTCGAGACCTACGAGCAGTACTTC
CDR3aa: CSALETYEQYF

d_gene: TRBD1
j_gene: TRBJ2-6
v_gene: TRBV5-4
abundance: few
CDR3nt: TGTGCCAGCAGCCGGGGACAGGAGAGGGCCAACGTCCTGACTTTC
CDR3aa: CASSRGQERANVLTF

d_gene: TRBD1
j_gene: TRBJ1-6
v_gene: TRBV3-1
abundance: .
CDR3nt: TGTGCCAGCAGCGTACAGGGGGCAGTCTCACCCCTCCACTTT
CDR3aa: CASSVQGAVSPLHF

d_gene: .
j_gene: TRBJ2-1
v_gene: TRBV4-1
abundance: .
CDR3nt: TGCGCCAGCAGCCAAGATGATAATGAGCAGTTCTTC
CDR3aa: CASSQDDNEQFF

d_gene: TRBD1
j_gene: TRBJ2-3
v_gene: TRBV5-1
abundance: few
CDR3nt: TGCGCCAGCAGCCCCGACAGGGTCACAGATACGCAGTATTTT
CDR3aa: CASSPDRVTDTQYF

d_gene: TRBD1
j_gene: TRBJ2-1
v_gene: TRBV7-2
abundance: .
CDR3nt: TGTGCCAGCAGACCCGACAGGGGGCGATCTTATGAGCAGTTCTTC
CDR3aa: CASRPDRGRSYEQFF

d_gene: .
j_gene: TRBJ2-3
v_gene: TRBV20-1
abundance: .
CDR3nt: TGCAGTGCCTGCGGGACAGAAAGCACAGATACGCAGTATTTT
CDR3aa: CSACGTESTDTQYF

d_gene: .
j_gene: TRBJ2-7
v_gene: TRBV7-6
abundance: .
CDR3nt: TGTGCCAGCAGCACGCAAAACGGAGAGCAGTACTTC
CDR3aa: CASSTQNGEQYF

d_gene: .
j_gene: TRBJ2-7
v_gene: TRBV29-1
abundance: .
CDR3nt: TGCAGCGTCGGACAGGCGGGGTCTTTAGTCTACGAGCAGTACTTC
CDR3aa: CSVGQAGSLVYEQYF

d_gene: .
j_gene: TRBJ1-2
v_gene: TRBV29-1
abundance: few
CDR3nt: TGTAGCGCCGCGGAGGCCCTCTATGGCTACACCTTC
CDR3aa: CSAAEALYGYTF

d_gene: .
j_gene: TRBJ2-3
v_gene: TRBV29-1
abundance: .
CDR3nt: TGCAGCGTCGGCGCGCGAATGGCGACAGATACGCAGTATTTT
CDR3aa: CSVGARMATDTQYF

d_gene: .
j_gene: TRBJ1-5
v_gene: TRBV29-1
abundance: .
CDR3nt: TGCAGCGTGGACACAGGGATCAATCAGCCCCAGCATTTT
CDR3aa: CSVDTGINQPQHF

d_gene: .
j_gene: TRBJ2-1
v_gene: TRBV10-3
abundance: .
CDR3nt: TGTGCCATCAGGCCCTTATCGAGCGGGTTGAGCTCCTACAATGAGCAGTTCTTC
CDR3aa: CAIRPLSSGLSSYNEQFF

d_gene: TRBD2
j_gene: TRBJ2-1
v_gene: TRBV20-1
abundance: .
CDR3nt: TGCAGTGCTAGAGTACCAAGCGGGAGGGCCTACAATGAGCAGTTCTTC
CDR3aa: CSARVPSGRAYNEQFF

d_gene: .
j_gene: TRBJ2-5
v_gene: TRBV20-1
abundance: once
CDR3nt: TGCAGTGCTAGTGGGATACTGGGAGAGACCCAGTACTTC
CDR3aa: CSASGILGETQYF

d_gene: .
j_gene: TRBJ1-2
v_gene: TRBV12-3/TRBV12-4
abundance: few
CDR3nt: TGTGCCAGCATCTTAGGCGGCAACTATGGCTACACCTTC
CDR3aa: CASILGGNYGYTF

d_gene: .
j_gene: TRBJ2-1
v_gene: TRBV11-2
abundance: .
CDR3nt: TGTGCCAGCAGACACGCACAGGGACCCGTTGACTCCTACAATGAGCAGTTCTTC
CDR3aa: CASRHAQGPVDSYNEQFF

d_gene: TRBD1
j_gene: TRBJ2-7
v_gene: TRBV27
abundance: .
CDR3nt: TGTGCCAGCAGTTTATATGGGACAGGAGGGGAGCAGTACTTC
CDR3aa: CASSLYGTGGEQYF

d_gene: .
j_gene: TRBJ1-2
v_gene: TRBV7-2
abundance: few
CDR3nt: TGTGCCAGCAGCCTCCCTCCAAGCGGCTACACCTTC
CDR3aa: CASSLPPSGYTF

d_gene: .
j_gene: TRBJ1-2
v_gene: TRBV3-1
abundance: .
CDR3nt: TGTGCCAGCAGCCAGGGCGGAAGTGGCGGGGGTTCCGTTTACACCTTC
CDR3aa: CASSQGGSGGGSVYTF

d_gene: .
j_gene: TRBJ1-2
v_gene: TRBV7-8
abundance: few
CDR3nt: TGTGCCAGCAGCTTAGTTGTCCCGCAAGCTAACTATGGCTACACCTTC
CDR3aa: CASSLVVPQANYGYTF

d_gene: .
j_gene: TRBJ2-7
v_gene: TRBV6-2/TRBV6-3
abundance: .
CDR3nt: TGTGCCAGCAGTCCACTTGGGGCCCAGTACTTC
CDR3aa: CASSPLGAQYF

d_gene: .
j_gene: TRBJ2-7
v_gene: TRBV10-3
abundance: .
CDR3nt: TGTGCCATCAGTGGGGTAGACGGAAGTACTCACCACGAGCAGTACTTC
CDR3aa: CAISGVDGSTHHEQYF

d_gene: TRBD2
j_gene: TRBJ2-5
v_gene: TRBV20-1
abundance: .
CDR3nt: TGCAGTGCTAGTACGACTAGCGGCGGTACTGAGCAGTACTTC
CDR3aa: CSASTTSGGTEQYF

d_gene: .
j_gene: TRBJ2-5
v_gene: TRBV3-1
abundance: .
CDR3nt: TGTGCCAGCAGCCAAGGGAAGACCCAGTACTTC
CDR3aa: CASSQGKTQYF

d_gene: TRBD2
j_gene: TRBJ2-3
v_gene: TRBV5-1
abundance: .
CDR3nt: TGCGCCAGCAGCTTAAAGCCTAGCGGGGATACGCAGTATTTT
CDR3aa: CASSLKPSGDTQYF

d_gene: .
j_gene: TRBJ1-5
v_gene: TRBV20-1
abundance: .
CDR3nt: TGCAGTGCTAGGGGGGCAGGGACTCGCAATCAGCCCCAGCATTTT
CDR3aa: CSARGAGTRNQPQHF

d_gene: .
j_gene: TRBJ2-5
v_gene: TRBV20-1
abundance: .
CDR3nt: TGCAGTGCTAGAGAACCTGGACACCCTTACCAAGAGACCCAGTACTTC
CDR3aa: CSAREPGHPYQETQYF

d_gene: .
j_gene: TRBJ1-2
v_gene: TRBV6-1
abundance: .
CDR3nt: TGTGCCATTCCGAGTTTGGCGGTTAGGGGCTATGGCTACACCTTC
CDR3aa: CAIPSLAVRGYGYTF

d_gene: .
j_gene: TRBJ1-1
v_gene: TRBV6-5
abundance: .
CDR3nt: TGTGCCAGCAGTTACTCGCGTATCCCCGGCCAGCTGAAGAACACTGAAGCTTTCTTT
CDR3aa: CASSYSRIPGQLKNTEAFF